These 27 T cell receptor beta chains originate from one sample sequenced in a study of T-cell reconstitution after alpha-beta-depleted transplantation in children. During its preparation, the TCRbeta library received unique molecular identifiers. TCRdb recomputed calls from the PCR reads with MiXCR, one row per CDR3 protein. The sample includes some 350,000 distinct CDR3 sequences, over 9% of them seen just once. Here the sequenced sample was PBMCs from the stem cell graft donor, taken from the stem cell graft. These receptors originate from a human donor who donated a stem cell graft to a child with acute lymphoblastic leukemia.

This clonotype was seen only a few times. This chain joins TRBV5-1 and TRBJ2-3; perhaps TRBD2 as D (5 bases). The CDR3 runs to 18 residues. V lost 3 bases and J lost 2, with 22 bases in between. CDR1 is SGHRS and CDR2 is YFSETQ in the germline V gene. The DNA of the CDR3 is TGCGCCAGCAGCTGCCACATGGACTGGAACTGTACCACAGATACGCAGTATTTT. As protein: CASSCHMDWNCTTDTQYF.

The sample holds a few counts of this clonotype. The rearrangement links TRBV29-1 to TRBJ2-3, with D possibly being TRBD2 (5 bases). Germline V gives CDR1 SQVTM, CDR2 ANQGSEA. The CDR3 sequence is 14 residues long. Trimming shortened V by 4 bases and J by 4 bases, and 15 bases separated the two germline ends. Written as DNA, the CDR3 is TGCAGCGTTGCTTCGGGAAGACCCGCAGATACGCAGTATTTT. Translation: CSVASGRPADTQYF.

This clonotype has more than one count but fewer than ten. The chain combines TRBV20-1 with TRBJ1-6; D unclear. Germline CDR1 and CDR2: DFQATT and SNEGSKA (reference sequence). V dropped 0 bases and J dropped 7 bases, with 19 bases sitting between them. The CDR3 totals 17 residues. CDR3 protein: CSARDREEGSGNSPLHF. In DNA form, the CDR3 reads TGCAGTGCTAGAGATCGAGAAGAGGGATCGGGCAATTCACCCCTCCACTTT.

In its sample, this clonotype was seen a few times. The V call is TRBV12-3 or TRBV12-4, the J call TRBJ2-2; D gene ambiguous. The V and J ends lost 7 bases and 1 base respectively, with 4 bases between them. The CDR3 contains 12 residues. The CDR3, as DNA: TGTGCCAGCATGCAGAACACCGGGGAGCTGTTTTTT. It specifies CASMQNTGELFF.

The chain uses TRBV7-2 and TRBJ2-2; D possibly corresponds to TRBD2 (6 bases). Germline V gives CDR1 SGHTA, CDR2 FQGNSA. The CDR3 totals 15 residues. The V gene lost 5 bases and the J gene lost 0 bases, with 10 bases spanning the gap. The CDR3 protein is CASSPRLANTGELFF. CDR3 nucleotides: TGTGCCAGCAGCCCCAGACTAGCGAACACCGGGGAGCTGTTTTTT.

This sequence joins TRBV6-2 or TRBV6-3 and TRBJ2-5; 7 nucleotides agree with TRBD1. The CDR3 is 14 residues long. Germline values: CDR1 MNHEY, CDR2 SVGEGT. Trimming took 8 bases from V and 3 from J; bases not matched to a gene: 9. CDR3 sequence (DNA): TGTGCCAGCCTCCGACAGGGCACTGAAGAGACCCAGTACTTC. This encodes CASLRQGTEETQYF.

This clonotype was detected only a few times. The rearrangement joins TRBV9 to TRBJ2-1, with 8 bases fitting TRBD2. V lost 4 bases, J lost 10 bases, and 7 bases stayed unmatched. The length of the CDR3 is 13 residues. CDR1 and CDR2 (germline): SGDLS, YYNGEE. The CDR3 DNA is TGTGCCAGCAGCTCAGCTAGCGGGCGGGAGCAGTTCTTC. Translation gives CASSSASGREQFF.

The chain uses TRBV6-5 and TRBJ2-5; the D gene could be TRBD1 or TRBD2 (6 bases each). The CDR3 length is 15 residues. The ends were cut back, 7 bases at V and 5 bases at J, with 20 bases in the middle. The germline V gene encodes CDR1 MNHEY and CDR2 SVGAGI. The CDR3, as DNA: TGTGCCAGCAAAAGCACGGGGGCAGGGAGGGAGACCCAGTACTTC. Encoded protein: CASKSTGAGRETQYF.

The rearrangement links TRBV7-2 to TRBJ2-1; 13 bases are a match to TRBD2. Trimming at V came to 4 bases and at J to 10 bases, leaving 13 bases not matched to a gene. The CDR3 extends over 17 amino acids. From germline, CDR1 is SGHTA and CDR2 FQGNSA. The DNA for the CDR3 is TGTGCCAGCAGCTCCCCCCCCGGACTAGCGGGAGTAAAAGAGCAGTTCTTC. Its protein is CASSSPPGLAGVKEQFF.

V usage is TRBV20-1 and J usage is TRBJ2-1, with D uncertain. The CDR3 is made up of 16 amino acids. V was trimmed by 0 bases and J by 3 bases, leaving 15 bases between them. CDR1 is DFQATT, CDR2 SNEGSKA, per germline (reference sequence). The CDR3 sequence: CSARDQARTNYNEQFF. The CDR3 DNA sequence: TGCAGTGCTAGAGATCAGGCGCGGACCAACTACAATGAGCAGTTCTTC.

This clonotype has more than one count but fewer than ten. The chain links TRBV4-1 to TRBJ2-2; D remains unclear. Trimming left V 1 base short and J 0 bases short, with 6 bases between. The CDR3 spans 15 residues. The V gene's germline CDR1 is MGHRA and CDR2 YSYEKL. The CDR3 bases are TGCGCCAGCAGCCAAGTTTCCGCGAACACCGGGGAGCTGTTTTTT. Translating gives CASSQVSANTGELFF.

This clonotype was detected ten times or more. This chain uses TRBV29-1 with TRBJ2-1; D is possibly TRBD1 (5 bases). The germline V gene has CDR1 SQVTM and CDR2 ANQGSEA. This CDR3 has 14 amino acids. V lost 2 bases and J 7 bases, leaving 15 bases between the germline ends. The CDR3 reads CSVEPAGYENEQFF. The DNA for the CDR3 is TGCAGCGTTGAACCGGCAGGGTATGAAAATGAGCAGTTCTTC.

This clonotype has just a few counts. The rearrangement uses TRBV20-1 and TRBJ2-3, with TRBD2 matching over 10 bases. The CDR3 is 14 amino acids. The V gene end was trimmed by 5 bases and the J gene end by 2 bases; junction bases not matched to a gene: 4. Germline V gene sequence: CDR1 DFQATT, CDR2 SNEGSKA (reference sequence). CDR3 sequence: CSALAGGTTDTQYF. The CDR3 region has the DNA TGCAGTGCTTTAGCGGGAGGTACCACAGATACGCAGTATTTT.

V and J are TRBV29-1 and TRBJ1-2; D might be TRBD1 (6 bases). V was trimmed by 6 bases and J by 2 bases, leaving 22 bases between them. CDR3 length: 16 residues. The germline V gene has CDR1 SQVTM and CDR2 ANQGSEA. Here the CDR3 DNA reads TGCAGCGTCGGGGGGGGGAGTGAGGGACAAAACTATGGCTACACCTTC. It translates to CSVGGGSEGQNYGYTF.

This rearrangement joins TRBV3-1 to TRBJ2-7; a possible D gene is TRBD1 (6 bases). With 2 bases removed from V and 5 bases from J, the gap between germline ends came to 25 bases. The CDR3 totals 18 residues. CDR1 LGHDT and CDR2 YNNKEL come from the germline V gene (reference sequence). CDR3 region: CASSQISYSSTRGHEQYF. The CDR3 DNA follows: TGTGCCAGCAGCCAAATCTCGTATAGTTCGACCAGGGGACACGAGCAGTACTTC.

The gene calls are TRBV20-1 and TRBJ1-1; tentative D call: TRBD1 (5 bases). Germline CDR1 and CDR2: DFQATT and SNEGSKA (reference sequence). The V gene lost 8 bases and the J gene lost 5 bases, with 15 bases spanning the gap. The CDR3 runs 12 residues. The CDR3 region is CSSREGGTEAFF. The CDR3 region has the DNA TGCAGTTCCAGGGAGGGTGGGACTGAAGCTTTCTTT.

This sequence joins TRBV7-6 and TRBJ2-5, with 13 bases that match TRBD2. The CDR3 is 18 residues long. The germline V gene encodes CDR1 SGHVS and CDR2 FNYEAQ. Trimming cost V 5 bases and J 5 bases; bases outside gene matches: 14. DNA for the CDR3: TGTGCCAGCAGCCCTCCCCGGACTAGCGGGAGAGGGTGGGAGACCCAGTACTTC. It codes for CASSPPRTSGRGWETQYF. The variable domain in full, with the rest retrieved from reference TRBV7-6 and TRBJ2-5, is GAGVSQSPRYKVTKRGQDVALRCDPISGHVSLYWYRQALGQGPEFLTYFNYEAQQDKSGLPNDRFSAERPEGSISTLTIQRTEQRDSAMYRCASSPPRTSGRGWETQYFGPGTRLLVL.

This chain joins TRBV11-3 and TRBJ2-5; TRBD2 agrees at 8 bases. V gave up 2 bases and J gave up 2 bases; unmatched junction bases: 10. Germline CDR1 and CDR2: SGHNT and YENEEA. This CDR3 is 17 amino acids long. This CDR3 reads CASSLSFAGGLQETQYF. For the CDR3, the DNA is TGTGCCAGCAGCTTAAGTTTTGCGGGAGGATTACAAGAGACCCAGTACTTC.

This clonotype has more than one count but fewer than ten. V gene TRBV4-3 combines with J gene TRBJ2-2, with D uncertain. Germline V gives CDR1 LGHNA, CDR2 YSLEER. CDR3 length: 14 amino acids. V was trimmed by 1 base and J by 3 bases, leaving 6 bases between them. CDR3 DNA sequence: TGCGCCAGCAGCCAAGGCCGTGACACCGGGGAGCTGTTTTTT. Protein: CASSQGRDTGELFF.

This clonotype has ten or more counts. The chain recombines TRBV9 with TRBJ2-1; 13 bases line up with TRBD2. Germline V gives CDR1 SGDLS, CDR2 YYNGEE. V shed 4 bases and J 8 bases; nucleotides not matched to a gene: 3. This CDR3 region has 14 residues. CDR3 DNA sequence: TGTGCCAGCAGCTCAGGACTAGCGGGAGATGAGCAGTTCTTC. It codes for CASSSGLAGDEQFF.

V gene TRBV7-6 combines with J gene TRBJ1-4; TRBD1 matches 7 bases. V was pared by 1 base and J by 4 bases, with 6 bases of the junction left unmatched. CDR1 SGHVS and CDR2 FNYEAQ come from the germline V gene. This CDR3 is 16 amino acids long. Here the CDR3 reads CASSLGLAGGNEKLFF. The CDR3 DNA reads as TGTGCCAGCAGCTTAGGGCTGGCAGGGGGTAATGAAAAACTGTTTTTT.

The rearrangement links TRBV5-1 to TRBJ2-5; 10 bases line up with TRBD1. Germline assignment: CDR1 SGHRS and CDR2 YFSETQ. There are 17 residues in the CDR3. Trimming took 0 bases from V and 5 from J; bases not matched to a gene: 10. The CDR3 loop reads CASSLGPRQGATETQYF. CDR3 DNA sequence: TGCGCCAGCAGCTTGGGGCCTCGACAGGGGGCGACGGAGACCCAGTACTTC.

This rearrangement joins TRBV5-1 to TRBJ2-7; D ambiguous. Germline V gene sequence: CDR1 SGHRS, CDR2 YFSETQ. The CDR3 is 12 residues long. V lost 4 bases and J lost 7, with 12 bases in between. CDR3: CASSLLLEEQYF. Written as DNA, the CDR3 is TGCGCCAGCAGCCTGTTATTAGAGGAGCAGTACTTC.

The chain joins TRBV7-2 to TRBJ2-2; possibly TRBD1 for D (6 bases). From germline, CDR1 is SGHTA and CDR2 FQGNSA. The CDR3 has 16 amino acids. Trimming removed 2 bases from V and 10 bases from J, with 20 bases in between. The CDR3 protein is CASSLQGWDREEELFF. The DNA of the CDR3 is TGTGCCAGCAGCTTACAGGGGTGGGATCGGGAAGAGGAGCTGTTTTTT.

A few counts support this clonotype. This chain connects TRBV5-1 to TRBJ2-5, with 8 bases aligning to TRBD2. The CDR3 spans 14 residues. V shed 9 bases, J shed 3 bases, and the junction held 10 bases outside the gene matches. Germline V gene lookup returns CDR1 SGHRS and CDR2 YFSETQ. The CDR3 nucleotides read TGCGCCACCGCGCGGAGCGGGAGTAAAGAGACCCAGTACTTC. It codes for CATARSGSKETQYF.

This clonotype came up many times. The chain carries TRBV27 and TRBJ2-7, with 9 bases fitting TRBD2. V lost 2 bases to trimming and J lost 7 bases; unmatched junction nucleotides: 12. The CDR3 consists of 16 residues. Germline CDR1 and CDR2: MNHEY and SMNVEV (reference sequence). CDR3 in amino acids: CASSLKGGLAIWEQYF. CDR3 DNA: TGTGCCAGCAGTTTAAAGGGGGGACTAGCAATTTGGGAGCAGTACTTC.

The sample holds a few counts of this clonotype. This rearrangement joins TRBV6-5 to TRBJ2-7; D remains unclear. Trimming left V 6 bases short and J 2 bases short, with 8 bases between. The CDR3 extends over 12 amino acids. Germline-derived CDR1 and CDR2 are MNHEY and SVGAGI. CDR3: CASRDPPYEQYF. In DNA form, the CDR3 reads TGTGCCAGCAGAGACCCTCCCTACGAGCAGTACTTC.